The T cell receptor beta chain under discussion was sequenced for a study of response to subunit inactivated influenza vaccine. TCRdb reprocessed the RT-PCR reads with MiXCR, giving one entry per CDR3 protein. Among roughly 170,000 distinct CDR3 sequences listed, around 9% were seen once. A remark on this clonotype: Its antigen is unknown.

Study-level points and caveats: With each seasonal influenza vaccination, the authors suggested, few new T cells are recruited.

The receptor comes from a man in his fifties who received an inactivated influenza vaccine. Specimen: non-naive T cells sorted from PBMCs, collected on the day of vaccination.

The CDR3: CACPNRGGRIEAFF. The DNA for the CDR3 is TGTGCCTGTCCGAACAGGGGAGGGCGGATTGAAGCTTTCTTT. V and J are TRBV30 and TRBJ1-1, with TRBD1 matching over 7 bases. Germline V gene data show CDR1 as GTSNPN and CDR2 as SVGIG (reference sequence). The CDR3 runs 14 residues. Unmatched junction bases numbered 14, after V lost 6 bases and J lost 7 bases.